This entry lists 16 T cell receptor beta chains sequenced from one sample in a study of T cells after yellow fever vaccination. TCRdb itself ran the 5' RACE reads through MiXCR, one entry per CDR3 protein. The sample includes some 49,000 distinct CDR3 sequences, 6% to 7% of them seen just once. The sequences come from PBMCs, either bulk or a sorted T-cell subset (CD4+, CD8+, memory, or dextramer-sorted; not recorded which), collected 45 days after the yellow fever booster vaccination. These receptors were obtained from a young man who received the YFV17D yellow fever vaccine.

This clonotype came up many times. This chain's CDR3 is CASRSLYNEQFF. The CDR3 DNA follows: TGTGCCAGCAGGAGCCTATACAATGAGCAGTTCTTC. This chain links TRBV6-2 or TRBV6-3 with TRBJ2-1; no clear D. The CDR3 length is 12 residues. Trimming took off 6 bases at V and 4 bases at J, with 7 bases between the two ends. The germline V gene has CDR1 MNHEY and CDR2 SVGEGT.

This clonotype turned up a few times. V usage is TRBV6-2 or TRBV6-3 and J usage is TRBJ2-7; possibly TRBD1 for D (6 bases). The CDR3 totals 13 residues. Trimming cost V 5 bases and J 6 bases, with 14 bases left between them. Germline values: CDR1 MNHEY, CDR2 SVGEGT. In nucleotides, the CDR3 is TGTGCCAGCAGTCGGGGACACTCGGGCGAGCAGTACTTC. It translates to CASSRGHSGEQYF.

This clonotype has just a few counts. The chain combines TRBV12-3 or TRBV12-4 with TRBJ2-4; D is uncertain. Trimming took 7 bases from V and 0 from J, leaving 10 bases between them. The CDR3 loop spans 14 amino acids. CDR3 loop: CASTQGSAKNIQYF. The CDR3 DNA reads TGTGCCAGCACTCAAGGGTCAGCCAAAAACATTCAGTACTTC.

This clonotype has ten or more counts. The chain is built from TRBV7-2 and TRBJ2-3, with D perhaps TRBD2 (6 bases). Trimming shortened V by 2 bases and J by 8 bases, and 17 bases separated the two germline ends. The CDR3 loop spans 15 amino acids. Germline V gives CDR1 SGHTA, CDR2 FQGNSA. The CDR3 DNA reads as TGTGCCAGCAGCTTACACGGGGGTAACCAGGGTACGCAGTATTTT. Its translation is CASSLHGGNQGTQYF.

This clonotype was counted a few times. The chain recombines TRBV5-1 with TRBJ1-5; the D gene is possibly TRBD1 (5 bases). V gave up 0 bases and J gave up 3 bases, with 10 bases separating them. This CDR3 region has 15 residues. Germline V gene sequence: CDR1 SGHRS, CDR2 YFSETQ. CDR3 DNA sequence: TGCGCCAGCAGCTTGGTGCCAGGGTTCAATCAGCCCCAGCATTTT. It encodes CASSLVPGFNQPQHF.

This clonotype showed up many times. The CDR3 reads CASRTSANTGELFF. CDR3 in DNA: TGTGCCAGCAGGACTAGCGCGAACACCGGGGAGCTGTTTTTT. This sequence joins TRBV2 and TRBJ2-2; 8 bases align to TRBD2. The CDR3 consists of 14 residues. The germline V gene encodes CDR1 SNHLY and CDR2 FYNNEI. V was clipped by 6 bases and J by 0 bases; unmatched bases: 0.

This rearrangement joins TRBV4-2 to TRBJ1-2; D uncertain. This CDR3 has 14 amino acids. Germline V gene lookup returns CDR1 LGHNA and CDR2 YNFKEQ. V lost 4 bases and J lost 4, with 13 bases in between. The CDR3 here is CASSPGRRSYGYTF. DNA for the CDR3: TGTGCCAGCAGCCCCGGGCGACGGAGCTATGGCTACACCTTC.

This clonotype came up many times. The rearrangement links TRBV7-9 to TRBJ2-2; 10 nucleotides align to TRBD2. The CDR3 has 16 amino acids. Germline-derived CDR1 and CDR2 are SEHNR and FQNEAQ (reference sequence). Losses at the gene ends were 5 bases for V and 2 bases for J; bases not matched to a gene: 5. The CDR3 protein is CASSVLAGVNTGELFF. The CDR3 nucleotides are TGTGCCAGCAGCGTTCTAGCGGGGGTTAACACCGGGGAGCTGTTTTTT.

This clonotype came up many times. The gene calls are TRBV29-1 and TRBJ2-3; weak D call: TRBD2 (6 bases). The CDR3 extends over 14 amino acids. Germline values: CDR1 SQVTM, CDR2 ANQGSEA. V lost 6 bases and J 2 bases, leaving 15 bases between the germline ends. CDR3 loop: CSVQARGLTDTQYF. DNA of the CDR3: TGCAGCGTCCAAGCGCGGGGACTCACAGATACGCAGTATTTT.

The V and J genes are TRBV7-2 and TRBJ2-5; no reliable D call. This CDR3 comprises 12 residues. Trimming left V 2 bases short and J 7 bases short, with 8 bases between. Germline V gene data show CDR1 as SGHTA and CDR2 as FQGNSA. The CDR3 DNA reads TGTGCCAGCAGCTTAATTGGGGTGACCCAGTACTTC. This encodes CASSLIGVTQYF.

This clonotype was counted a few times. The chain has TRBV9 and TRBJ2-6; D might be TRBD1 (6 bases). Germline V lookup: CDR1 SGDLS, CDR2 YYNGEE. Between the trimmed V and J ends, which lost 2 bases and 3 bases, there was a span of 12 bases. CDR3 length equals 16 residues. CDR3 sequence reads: CASSVFSGDGANVLTF. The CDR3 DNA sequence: TGTGCCAGCAGCGTGTTTTCAGGGGATGGGGCCAACGTCCTGACTTTC.

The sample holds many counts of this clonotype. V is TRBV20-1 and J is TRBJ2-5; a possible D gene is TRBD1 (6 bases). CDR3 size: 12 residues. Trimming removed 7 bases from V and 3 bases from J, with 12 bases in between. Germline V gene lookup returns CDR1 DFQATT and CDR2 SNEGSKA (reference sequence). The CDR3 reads CSGTAWKETQYF. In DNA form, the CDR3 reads TGCAGTGGGACAGCGTGGAAAGAGACCCAGTACTTC.

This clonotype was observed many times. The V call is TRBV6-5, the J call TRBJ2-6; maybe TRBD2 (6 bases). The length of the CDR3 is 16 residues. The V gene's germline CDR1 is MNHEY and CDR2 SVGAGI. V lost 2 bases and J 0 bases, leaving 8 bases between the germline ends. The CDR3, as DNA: TGTGCCAGCAGTTACGCGCGGGACTCTGGGGCCAACGTCCTGACTTTC. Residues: CASSYARDSGANVLTF.

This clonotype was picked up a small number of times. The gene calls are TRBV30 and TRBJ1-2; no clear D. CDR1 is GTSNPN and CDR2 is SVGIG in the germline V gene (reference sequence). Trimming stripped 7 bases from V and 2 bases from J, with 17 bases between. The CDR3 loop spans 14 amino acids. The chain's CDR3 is CASTLDVGNYGYTF. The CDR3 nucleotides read TGTGCCTCCACCCTAGACGTGGGGAACTATGGCTACACCTTC. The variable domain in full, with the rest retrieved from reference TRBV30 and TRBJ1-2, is SQTIHQWPATLVQPVGSPLSLECTVEGTSNPNLYWYRQAAGRGLQLLFYSVGIGQISSEVPQNLSASRPQDRQFILSSKKLLLSDSGFYLCASTLDVGNYGYTFGSGTRLTVV.

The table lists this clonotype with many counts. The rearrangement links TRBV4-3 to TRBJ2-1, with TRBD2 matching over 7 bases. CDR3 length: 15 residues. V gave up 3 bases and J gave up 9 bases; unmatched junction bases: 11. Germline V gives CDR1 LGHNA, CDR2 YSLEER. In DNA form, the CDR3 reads TGCGCCAGCAGCCAGGGTCTCACGGGAGGCTCTGAGCAGTTCTTC. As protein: CASSQGLTGGSEQFF.

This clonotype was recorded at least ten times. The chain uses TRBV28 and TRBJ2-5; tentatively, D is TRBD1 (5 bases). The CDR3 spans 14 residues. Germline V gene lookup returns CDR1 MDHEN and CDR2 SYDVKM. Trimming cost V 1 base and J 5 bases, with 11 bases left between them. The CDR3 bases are TGTGCCAGCAGTTTATCCAACAGGTGGGAGACCCAGTACTTC. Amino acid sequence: CASSLSNRWETQYF.